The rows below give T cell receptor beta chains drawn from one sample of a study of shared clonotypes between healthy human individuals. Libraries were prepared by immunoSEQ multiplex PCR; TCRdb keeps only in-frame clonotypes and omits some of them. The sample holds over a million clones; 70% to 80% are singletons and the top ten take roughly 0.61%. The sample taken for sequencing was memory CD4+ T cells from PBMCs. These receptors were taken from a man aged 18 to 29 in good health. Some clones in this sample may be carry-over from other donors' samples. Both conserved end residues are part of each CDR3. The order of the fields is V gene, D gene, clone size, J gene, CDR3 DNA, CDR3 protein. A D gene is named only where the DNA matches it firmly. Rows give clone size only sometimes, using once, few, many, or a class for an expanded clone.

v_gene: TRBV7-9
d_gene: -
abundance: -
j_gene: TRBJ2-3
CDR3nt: TGTGCCAGCAGCTTAGAGGGTTCCACAGATACGCAGTATTTT
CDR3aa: CASSLEGSTDTQYF

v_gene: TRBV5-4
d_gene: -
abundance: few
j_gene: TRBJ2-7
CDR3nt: TGTGCCAGCAGCGTTAAGGGTCCCCCCTACGAGCAGTACTTC
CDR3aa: CASSVKGPPYEQYF

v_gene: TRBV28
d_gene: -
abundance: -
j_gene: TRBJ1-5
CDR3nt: TGTGCCAGCAGTTCCGGGACAAGGGGTGAACAGCCCCAGCATTTT
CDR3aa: CASSSGTRGEQPQHF

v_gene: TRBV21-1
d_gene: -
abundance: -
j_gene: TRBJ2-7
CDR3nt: TGTGCCAGCAGCAAACCCCGGATAAAGTACGAGCAGTACTTC
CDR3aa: CASSKPRIKYEQYF

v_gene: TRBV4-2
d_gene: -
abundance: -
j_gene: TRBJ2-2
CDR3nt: TGTGCCAGCAGCCAAGATCCGTGGGGCGGTACCGGGGAGCTGTTTTTT
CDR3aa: CASSQDPWGGTGELFF

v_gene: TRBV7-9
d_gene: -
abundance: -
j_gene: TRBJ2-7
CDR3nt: TGTGCCAGCAGCTTAGAGTACGAGCAGTACTTC
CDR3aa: CASSLEYEQYF

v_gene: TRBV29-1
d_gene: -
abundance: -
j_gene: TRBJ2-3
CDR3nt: TGCAGCGGGGAAGTGGGGGGAGATACGCAGTATTTT
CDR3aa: CSGEVGGDTQYF

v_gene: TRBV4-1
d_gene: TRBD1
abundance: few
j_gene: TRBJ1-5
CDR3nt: TGCGCCAGCAGCCTGACAGGGAATCAGCCCCAGCATTTT
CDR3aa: CASSLTGNQPQHF

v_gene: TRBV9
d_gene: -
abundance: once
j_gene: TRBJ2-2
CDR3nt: TGTGCCAGCAGCGTAGACACCGCCGGGGAGCTGTTTTTT
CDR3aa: CASSVDTAGELFF

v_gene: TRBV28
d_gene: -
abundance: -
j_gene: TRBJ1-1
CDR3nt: TGTGCCAGCAGTTTACCCCGGGAGGTCACTGAAGCTTTCTTT
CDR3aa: CASSLPREVTEAFF

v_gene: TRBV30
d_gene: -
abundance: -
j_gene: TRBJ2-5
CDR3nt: TGTGCCTGGAGTGTTGCCGGAAAAGAAGAGACCCAGTACTTC
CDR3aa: CAWSVAGKEETQYF

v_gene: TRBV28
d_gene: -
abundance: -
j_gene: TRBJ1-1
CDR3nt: TGTAAGAACACTGAAGCTTTCTTT
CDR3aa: CKNTEAFF

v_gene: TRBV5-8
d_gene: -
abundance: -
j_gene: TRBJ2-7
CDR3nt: TGTGCCAGCAGCTTCCCGGCCAGGGGCGAGCAGTACTTC
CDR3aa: CASSFPARGEQYF

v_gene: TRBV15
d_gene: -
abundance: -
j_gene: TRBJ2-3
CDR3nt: TGTGCCACCAGCAGAGCAACGAATACGCAGTATTTT
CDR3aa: CATSRATNTQYF

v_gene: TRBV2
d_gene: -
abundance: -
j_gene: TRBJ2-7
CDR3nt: TGTGCCAGCAGTGAAGCTACTGGGGTATTCTACGAGCAGTACTTC
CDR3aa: CASSEATGVFYEQYF

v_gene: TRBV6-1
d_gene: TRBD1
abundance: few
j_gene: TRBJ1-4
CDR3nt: TGTGCCAGCAGTGAGGCGCAGGGGGGAACTAATGAAAAACTGTTTTTT
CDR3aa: CASSEAQGGTNEKLFF

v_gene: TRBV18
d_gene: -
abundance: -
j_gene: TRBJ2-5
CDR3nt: TGTGCCAGCTCACCACCGTTTGTGGATATGGAGACCCAGTACTTC
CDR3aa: CASSPPFVDMETQYF

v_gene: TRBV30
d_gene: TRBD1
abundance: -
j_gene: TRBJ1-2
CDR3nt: TGTGCCTGGAGTGCCGGGACAGGGGGCTATGGCTACACCTTC
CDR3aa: CAWSAGTGGYGYTF

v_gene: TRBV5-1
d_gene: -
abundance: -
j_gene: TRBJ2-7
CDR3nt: TGCGCCAGCAGCTTCGACCCCCCGACGGGGGCCTACGAGCAGTACTTC
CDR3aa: CASSFDPPTGAYEQYF

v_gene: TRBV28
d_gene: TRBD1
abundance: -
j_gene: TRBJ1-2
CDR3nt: TGTGCCAGCACCAAGGGCCAGGGGGCATTTGGCTACACCTTC
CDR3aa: CASTKGQGAFGYTF

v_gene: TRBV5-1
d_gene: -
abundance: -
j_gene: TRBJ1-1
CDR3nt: TGCGCCAGCAGCTTGACAGGACCCCTCACCACTGAAGCTTTCTTT
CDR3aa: CASSLTGPLTTEAFF

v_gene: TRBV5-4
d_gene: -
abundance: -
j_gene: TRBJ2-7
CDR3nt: TGTGCCAGCTCCGTCGTGGCAGGGGACGAGCAGTACTTC
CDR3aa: CASSVVAGDEQYF

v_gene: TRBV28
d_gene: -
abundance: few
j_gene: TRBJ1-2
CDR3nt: TGTGCCAGCAGTCCGCACACCCGTGGCTACACCTTC
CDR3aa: CASSPHTRGYTF

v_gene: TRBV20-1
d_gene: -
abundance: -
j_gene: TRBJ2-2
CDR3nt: TGCAGTGCTAGAGGGACGGGGGAGCTGTTTTTT
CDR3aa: CSARGTGELFF

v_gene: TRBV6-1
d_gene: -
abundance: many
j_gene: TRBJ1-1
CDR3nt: TGTGCCAGCAGTGAATGGGACGGTGAAGCTTTCTTT
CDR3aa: CASSEWDGEAFF

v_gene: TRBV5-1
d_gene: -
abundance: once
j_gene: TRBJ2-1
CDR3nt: TGCGCCAGCAGCACACCGGGACTTTACAATGAGCAGTTCTTC
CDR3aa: CASSTPGLYNEQFF

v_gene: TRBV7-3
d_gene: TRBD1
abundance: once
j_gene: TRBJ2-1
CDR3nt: TGTGCCAGCAGCCCTCAGACAGGGGTCGAGCAGTTCTTC
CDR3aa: CASSPQTGVEQFF

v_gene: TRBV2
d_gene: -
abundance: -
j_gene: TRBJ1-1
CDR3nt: TGTGCCAGCACCCTCGGAGGGGGAGACCAAGCTTTCTTT
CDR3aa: CASTLGGGDQAFF

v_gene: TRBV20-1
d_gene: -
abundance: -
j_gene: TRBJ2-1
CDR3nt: TGCAGTTCTTACCGGCGAAATGAGCAGTTCTTC
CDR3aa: CSSYRRNEQFF

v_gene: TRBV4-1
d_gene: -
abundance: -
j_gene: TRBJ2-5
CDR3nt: TGCGCCAGCAGCCAAGAAGGGACCCAGCTAGAGACCCAGTACTTC
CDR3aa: CASSQEGTQLETQYF

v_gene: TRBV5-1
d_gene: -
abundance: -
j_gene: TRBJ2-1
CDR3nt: TGCGCCAGCAGCTTGGTGGCCGGATCGCGGACCTTTACGAATGAGCAGTTCTTC
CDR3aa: CASSLVAGSRTFTNEQFF

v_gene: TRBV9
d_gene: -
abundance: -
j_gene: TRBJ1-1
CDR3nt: TGTGCCAGCAGCGTAGGACCGGACACTGAAGCTTTCTTT
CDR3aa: CASSVGPDTEAFF

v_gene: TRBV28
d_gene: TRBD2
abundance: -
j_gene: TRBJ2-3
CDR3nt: TGTGCCAGCAGTTCCCGGACTAGCGGAGATACGCAGTATTTT
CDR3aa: CASSSRTSGDTQYF

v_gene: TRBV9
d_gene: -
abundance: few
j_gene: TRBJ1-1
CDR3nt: TGTGCCAGCAGCTCGAGGGCAGGGAACACTGAAGCTTTCTTT
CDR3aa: CASSSRAGNTEAFF

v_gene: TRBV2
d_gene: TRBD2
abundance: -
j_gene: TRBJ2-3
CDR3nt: TGTGCCAGCAGATGGACTAGCGGGAGTGATACGCAGTATTTT
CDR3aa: CASRWTSGSDTQYF

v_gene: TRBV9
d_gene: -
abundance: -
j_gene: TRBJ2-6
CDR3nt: TGTGCCAGCAGCATCAGGGGTGCTGGGGCCAACGTCCTGACTTTC
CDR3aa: CASSIRGAGANVLTF

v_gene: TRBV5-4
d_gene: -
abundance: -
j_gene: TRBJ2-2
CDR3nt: TGTGCCAGCAGCTACCGGGGGACCGGGGAGCTGTTTTTT
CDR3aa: CASSYRGTGELFF

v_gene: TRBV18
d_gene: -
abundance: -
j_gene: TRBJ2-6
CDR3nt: TGTGCCAGCTCGCCTGGCCAGTACTCTGGGGCCAACGTCCTGACTTTC
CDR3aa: CASSPGQYSGANVLTF

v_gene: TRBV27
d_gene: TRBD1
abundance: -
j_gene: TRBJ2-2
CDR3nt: TGTGCCAGCAGTTTCTCTGGACAGGGTCGTCGTACCGGGGAGCTGTTTTTT
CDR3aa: CASSFSGQGRRTGELFF

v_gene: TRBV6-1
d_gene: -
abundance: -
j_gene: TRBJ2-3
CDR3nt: TGTGCCAGCAGTCCCCAACAGGGCGGGACAGATACGCAGTATTTT
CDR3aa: CASSPQQGGTDTQYF

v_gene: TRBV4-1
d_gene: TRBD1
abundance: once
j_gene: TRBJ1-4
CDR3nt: TGCGCCAGCAGCCAAGTGGACAGGGGCGGAAAACTGTTTTTT
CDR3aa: CASSQVDRGGKLFF

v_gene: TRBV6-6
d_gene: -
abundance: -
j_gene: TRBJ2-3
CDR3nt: TGTGCCAGCAGTTCCCGGGGAGTGGGGGTAGGAGATACGCAGTATTTT
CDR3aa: CASSSRGVGVGDTQYF

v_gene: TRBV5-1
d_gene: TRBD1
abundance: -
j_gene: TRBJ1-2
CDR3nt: TGCGCCAGCAGCTTGGACAGGGGTCACGTTTATGGCTACACCTTC
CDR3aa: CASSLDRGHVYGYTF

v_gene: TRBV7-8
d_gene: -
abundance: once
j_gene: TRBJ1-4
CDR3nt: TGTGCCAGCAGCTCGGGGACGGGTAATGAAAAACTGTTTTTT
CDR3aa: CASSSGTGNEKLFF

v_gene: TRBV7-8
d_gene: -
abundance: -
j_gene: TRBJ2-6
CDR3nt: TGTGCCAGCAGCTTAAGGGAGGGCAGGGGGCTGTTGGGCTCTGGGGCCAACGTCCTGACTTTC
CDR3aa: CASSLREGRGLLGSGANVLTF

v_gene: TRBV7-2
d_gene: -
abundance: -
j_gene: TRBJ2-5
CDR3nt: TGTGCCAGCCGAGAACCAAACGCCCAAGAGACCCAGTACTTC
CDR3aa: CASREPNAQETQYF

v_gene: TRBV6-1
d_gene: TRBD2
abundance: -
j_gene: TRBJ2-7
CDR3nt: TGTGCCAGCAGTGAAAGACTAGCGGGAACGGCCGAGCAGTACTTC
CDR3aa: CASSERLAGTAEQYF

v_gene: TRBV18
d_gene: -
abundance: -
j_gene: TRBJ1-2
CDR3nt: TGTGCCAGCTCACCAGGGGCAAACGATGGCTACACCTTC
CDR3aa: CASSPGANDGYTF

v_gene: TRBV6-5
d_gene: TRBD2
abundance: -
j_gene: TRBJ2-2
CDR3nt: TGTGCCAGCAGAACCGGGACTAGCGCCACCGGGGAGCTGTTTTTT
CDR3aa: CASRTGTSATGELFF

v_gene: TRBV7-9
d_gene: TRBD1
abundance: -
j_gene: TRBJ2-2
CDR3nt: TGTGCCAGCAGCACCAGACAGGGGGCGAACACCGGGGAGCTGTTTTTT
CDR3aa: CASSTRQGANTGELFF

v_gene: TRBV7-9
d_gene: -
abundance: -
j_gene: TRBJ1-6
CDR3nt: TGTGCCAGCAGCACTGGGACGGCGCGAGAAGGGACCCTCCACTTT
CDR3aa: CASSTGTAREGTLHF

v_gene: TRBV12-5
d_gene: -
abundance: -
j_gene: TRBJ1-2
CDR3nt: TGTGCTAGTGGCTCCCCCCCGGGGGGAGGCTACACCTTC
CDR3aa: CASGSPPGGGYTF

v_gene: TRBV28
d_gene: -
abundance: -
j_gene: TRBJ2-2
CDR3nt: TGTGCCAGCAGTTTGACTCCCGTCCGGCTCACCGGGGAGCTGTTTTTT
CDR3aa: CASSLTPVRLTGELFF

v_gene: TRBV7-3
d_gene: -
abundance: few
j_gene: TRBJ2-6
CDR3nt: TGTGCCAGCAGCTTATATATCTCTGGGGCCAACGTCCTGACTTTC
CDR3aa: CASSLYISGANVLTF

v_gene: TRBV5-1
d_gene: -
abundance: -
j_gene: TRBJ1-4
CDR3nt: TGCGCCAGCAGCTTGGGACCGCAGGGGCGGGGGGAAAAACTGTTTTTT
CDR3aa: CASSLGPQGRGEKLFF

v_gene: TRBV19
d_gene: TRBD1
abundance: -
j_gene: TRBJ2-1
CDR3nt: TGTGCCAGTATTGGACAGGGCGGAAATGAGCAGTTCTTC
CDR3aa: CASIGQGGNEQFF

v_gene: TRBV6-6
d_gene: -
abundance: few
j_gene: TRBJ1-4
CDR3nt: TGTGCCAGCAGTTTCCGGGCCATGGGTAATGAAAAACTGTTTTTT
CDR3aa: CASSFRAMGNEKLFF